These T cell receptor beta chains were read from a single sample in a study of T-cell memory formation after mild COVID-19. TCRdb passed the 5' RACE reads through MiXCR, listing each CDR3 protein once. Of almost 550,000 distinct CDR3 sequences in the sample, around 21% are singletons; the top ten hold roughly an eighth. The sequenced sample consisted of PBMCs or a T cell subset sorted from them (not recorded which). All receptors come from an adult woman who had mild COVID-19 (a few samples of this study predate the infection). Cell type and time point are not known. Each CDR3 is given with its conserved first and last residue. D genes are given only for firm matches. A row's size may be missing; if present it is once, few, many or a size class.

d_call: TRBD2; clone_size: .; v_call: TRBV12-3/TRBV12-4; j_call: TRBJ2-2; cdr3_nt: TGTGCCAGCAGTTTTGATCTTAGGGGACTAGGGCTGATCGGGGAGCTGTTTTTT; cdr3_aa: CASSFDLRGLGLIGELFF
d_call: .; clone_size: .; v_call: TRBV15; j_call: TRBJ1-5; cdr3_nt: TGTGCCACCAGCAGGCAGACAGGAGTTAGCAATCAGCCCCAGCATTTT; cdr3_aa: CATSRQTGVSNQPQHF
d_call: TRBD2; clone_size: few; v_call: TRBV5-4; j_call: TRBJ2-1; cdr3_nt: TGTGCCAGCAGCTTGGACGCGCGGGAGGGCAATGAGCAGTTCTTC; cdr3_aa: CASSLDAREGNEQFF
d_call: TRBD2; clone_size: many; v_call: TRBV5-1; j_call: TRBJ2-5; cdr3_nt: TGCGCCAGTTTCTCCGGGACTACTGCGGAGACCCAGTACTTC; cdr3_aa: CASFSGTTAETQYF
d_call: TRBD1; clone_size: .; v_call: TRBV27; j_call: TRBJ1-2; cdr3_nt: TGTGCCAGCAGTTCAGCACAGGGGGCGAAAGGCTACACCTTC; cdr3_aa: CASSSAQGAKGYTF
d_call: TRBD2; clone_size: .; v_call: TRBV7-9; j_call: TRBJ2-7; cdr3_nt: TGTGCCAGCAGCCCCCGGGGAGGGAACAGTGAGCAGTACTTC; cdr3_aa: CASSPRGGNSEQYF
d_call: TRBD1; clone_size: few; v_call: TRBV30; j_call: TRBJ2-2; cdr3_nt: TGTGCCTGGAGAGGGACAGGGTCCCTAAGGGAGCTGTTTTTT; cdr3_aa: CAWRGTGSLRELFF
d_call: TRBD2; clone_size: many; v_call: TRBV3-1; j_call: TRBJ2-5; cdr3_nt: TGTGCCAGCAGCCAAGATGCGACTAGCGCAAGCCAAGAGACCCAGTACTTC; cdr3_aa: CASSQDATSASQETQYF
d_call: TRBD1; clone_size: .; v_call: TRBV18; j_call: TRBJ1-2; cdr3_nt: TGTGCCAGCTCACCGGGACAGGGGGAAAATGGCTACACCTTC; cdr3_aa: CASSPGQGENGYTF
d_call: .; clone_size: .; v_call: TRBV9; j_call: TRBJ2-3; cdr3_nt: TGTGCCAGCAGCGTAGCCGGGGAATCAGATACGCAGTATTTT; cdr3_aa: CASSVAGESDTQYF
d_call: .; clone_size: .; v_call: TRBV5-1; j_call: TRBJ1-1; cdr3_nt: TGCGCCAGCAGCTTGGGACACCCGGGGACTGAAGCTTTCTTT; cdr3_aa: CASSLGHPGTEAFF
d_call: .; clone_size: many; v_call: TRBV11-2; j_call: TRBJ2-1; cdr3_nt: TGTGCCAGCAGCTCTCGGGACGAAAATGAGCAGTTCTTC; cdr3_aa: CASSSRDENEQFF
d_call: .; clone_size: .; v_call: TRBV5-5; j_call: TRBJ1-2; cdr3_nt: TGTGCCAGCAGCTTGAGACAGCCTCGCTACCTCCGCTTC; cdr3_aa: CASSLRQPRYLRF
d_call: .; clone_size: .; v_call: TRBV18; j_call: TRBJ2-1; cdr3_nt: TGTGCCAGCTCACCACGGCAGTCCTCAGCGTTAGATGAGCAGTTCTTC; cdr3_aa: CASSPRQSSALDEQFF
d_call: .; clone_size: .; v_call: TRBV20-1; j_call: TRBJ1-4; cdr3_nt: TGCAGTGCTACGACGTGGCCAACTAATGAAAAACTGTTTTTT; cdr3_aa: CSATTWPTNEKLFF
d_call: TRBD2; clone_size: .; v_call: TRBV4-1; j_call: TRBJ2-1; cdr3_nt: TGCGCCAGCAGCCAAGTCTATGGGCGGGGGGCGACTAGCTCCTACAATGAGCAGTTCTTC; cdr3_aa: CASSQVYGRGATSSYNEQFF
d_call: TRBD1; clone_size: few; v_call: TRBV6-5; j_call: TRBJ1-2; cdr3_nt: TGTGCCAGCAGTGATTCAGGGGGGAGAGGCGGCTACACCTTC; cdr3_aa: CASSDSGGRGGYTF
d_call: TRBD1; clone_size: .; v_call: TRBV7-9; j_call: TRBJ2-7; cdr3_nt: TGTGCCAGCAGCGGGACAGGGAGGCCCCTTGGTGACGAGCAGTACTTC; cdr3_aa: CASSGTGRPLGDEQYF
d_call: .; clone_size: many; v_call: TRBV15; j_call: TRBJ2-1; cdr3_nt: TGTGCCACCAGCAGAGATGGGCTAGCGAACTACCATGAGTCGTTCTTC; cdr3_aa: CATSRDGLANYHESFF
d_call: TRBD1; clone_size: .; v_call: TRBV27; j_call: TRBJ1-2; cdr3_nt: TGTGCCAGCAGTTTACGGGGACAGCTCTATGGCTACACCTTC; cdr3_aa: CASSLRGQLYGYTF
d_call: .; clone_size: few; v_call: TRBV20-1; j_call: TRBJ1-1; cdr3_nt: TGCAGTGCTAGTTTGCCCGATGATGCGACTGATGAAGCTTTCTTT; cdr3_aa: CSASLPDDATDEAFF
d_call: TRBD1; clone_size: .; v_call: TRBV19; j_call: TRBJ1-1; cdr3_nt: TGTGCCAGTACTTATAGACAGGGGGTAAACACTGAAGCTTTCTTT; cdr3_aa: CASTYRQGVNTEAFF
d_call: TRBD1; clone_size: many; v_call: TRBV4-1; j_call: TRBJ2-7; cdr3_nt: TGCGCCAGCAGCCAGCCAGGACAGGGCATCTACGAGCAGTACTTC; cdr3_aa: CASSQPGQGIYEQYF
d_call: .; clone_size: .; v_call: TRBV20-1; j_call: TRBJ2-3; cdr3_nt: TGCAGTGCTAGAGATCTGGGTGGGGGCACAGATACGCAGTATTTT; cdr3_aa: CSARDLGGGTDTQYF
d_call: .; clone_size: .; v_call: TRBV6-1; j_call: TRBJ2-1; cdr3_nt: TGTGCCAGCAGGACGGGTCGGCGCGGGGTAGGGAGAGGGGTCGATGAGCAGTTCTTC; cdr3_aa: CASRTGRRGVGRGVDEQFF
d_call: TRBD1; clone_size: .; v_call: TRBV7-9; j_call: TRBJ2-3; cdr3_nt: TGTGCCAGCAGCGTGACAGGGGTGTATCGGACAGATACGCAGTATTTT; cdr3_aa: CASSVTGVYRTDTQYF
d_call: .; clone_size: few; v_call: TRBV9; j_call: TRBJ2-7; cdr3_nt: TGTGCCAGCAGCGTAGACGGATCCAGTTATTACGAGCAGTACTTC; cdr3_aa: CASSVDGSSYYEQYF
d_call: .; clone_size: .; v_call: TRBV20-1; j_call: TRBJ2-1; cdr3_nt: TGCAGTGGAAGGGATTACGCCTACAATGAGCAGTTCTTC; cdr3_aa: CSGRDYAYNEQFF
d_call: .; clone_size: few; v_call: TRBV5-1; j_call: TRBJ1-2; cdr3_nt: TGCGCCAGCCCTGATCGGGACTATGGCTACACCTTC; cdr3_aa: CASPDRDYGYTF
d_call: TRBD2; clone_size: .; v_call: TRBV4-2; j_call: TRBJ2-1; cdr3_nt: TGTGCCAGCAGCCAAGATAGGAGGCTAGCGGTAGACAATGAGCAGTTCTTC; cdr3_aa: CASSQDRRLAVDNEQFF
d_call: .; clone_size: .; v_call: TRBV25-1; j_call: TRBJ2-3; cdr3_nt: TGTGCCAGCAACGACCGGGACACTGCTTCGGATACGCAGTATTTT; cdr3_aa: CASNDRDTASDTQYF
d_call: TRBD2; clone_size: few; v_call: TRBV9; j_call: TRBJ2-2; cdr3_nt: TGTGCCAGCAGCGTAGGTCCAGCGGGGGGGCTCTCCACCGGGGAGCTGTTTTTT; cdr3_aa: CASSVGPAGGLSTGELFF
d_call: .; clone_size: few; v_call: TRBV9; j_call: TRBJ2-7; cdr3_nt: TGTGCCAGCAGCGTAGCAAGGGTTCGGTACTTC; cdr3_aa: CASSVARVRYF
d_call: TRBD1; clone_size: few; v_call: TRBV6-4; j_call: TRBJ2-1; cdr3_nt: TGTGCCAGCAGCCCTGGGACAGGTTACGACAATGAGCAGTTCTTC; cdr3_aa: CASSPGTGYDNEQFF
d_call: .; clone_size: .; v_call: TRBV4-1; j_call: TRBJ2-1; cdr3_nt: TGCGCCAGCAGCCAAGATTCAGTAGGACCATACAATGAGCAGTTCTTC; cdr3_aa: CASSQDSVGPYNEQFF
d_call: .; clone_size: .; v_call: TRBV3-1; j_call: TRBJ1-4; cdr3_nt: TGTGCCAGCAGCCAAGATGGGGGGTTTAATGAAAAACTGTTTTTT; cdr3_aa: CASSQDGGFNEKLFF
d_call: .; clone_size: .; v_call: TRBV30; j_call: TRBJ1-1; cdr3_nt: TGTGCCTGGAGTGCCCGACAGGTCGGCACTGAAGCTTTCTTT; cdr3_aa: CAWSARQVGTEAFF
d_call: .; clone_size: .; v_call: TRBV5-1; j_call: TRBJ2-1; cdr3_nt: TGCGCCAGCAGCCAACACGGGGGTGCCTACAATGAGCAGTTCTTC; cdr3_aa: CASSQHGGAYNEQFF
d_call: TRBD2; clone_size: .; v_call: TRBV7-9; j_call: TRBJ2-3; cdr3_nt: TGTGCCAGCATCCTAGGGAGGGCTACTAGCACAGATACGCAGTATTTT; cdr3_aa: CASILGRATSTDTQYF
d_call: .; clone_size: few; v_call: TRBV2; j_call: TRBJ2-7; cdr3_nt: TGTGCCAGCAGTGAAGGAACCTGGACAGCTAGCTCCTACGAGCAGTACTTC; cdr3_aa: CASSEGTWTASSYEQYF
d_call: TRBD2; clone_size: .; v_call: TRBV7-3; j_call: TRBJ2-1; cdr3_nt: TGTGCCAGCAGCTTTTCGGGAGGGCCGCGGGGTGAGCAGTTCTTC; cdr3_aa: CASSFSGGPRGEQFF
d_call: TRBD1; clone_size: .; v_call: TRBV18; j_call: TRBJ1-1; cdr3_nt: TGTGCCAGCTCACCATCTCTTGACAGGGTCACTGAAGCTTTCTTT; cdr3_aa: CASSPSLDRVTEAFF
d_call: .; clone_size: .; v_call: TRBV6-5; j_call: TRBJ2-7; cdr3_nt: TGTGCCAGCAGTTACATAGCGGCACACTCCTACGAGCAGTACTTC; cdr3_aa: CASSYIAAHSYEQYF
d_call: TRBD2; clone_size: once; v_call: TRBV5-1; j_call: TRBJ2-3; cdr3_nt: TGCGCCAGCGGTCTGGCGGGGGGCCCCACAGATACGCAGTATTTT; cdr3_aa: CASGLAGGPTDTQYF
d_call: .; clone_size: .; v_call: TRBV10-3; j_call: TRBJ2-7; cdr3_nt: TGTGCCATCAGCCCGGACTGGAAATACGAGCAGTACTTC; cdr3_aa: CAISPDWKYEQYF
d_call: TRBD1; clone_size: .; v_call: TRBV11-2; j_call: TRBJ1-1; cdr3_nt: TGTGCCAGCAACTTTAACGCCGGGACAGGGATGAACACTGAAGCTTTCTTT; cdr3_aa: CASNFNAGTGMNTEAFF
d_call: .; clone_size: few; v_call: TRBV4-2; j_call: TRBJ2-1; cdr3_nt: TGTGCCAGCAGCCAAGAAGCAGGAGGGTCCTACAATGAGCAGTTCTTC; cdr3_aa: CASSQEAGGSYNEQFF
d_call: TRBD2; clone_size: few; v_call: TRBV7-6; j_call: TRBJ2-7; cdr3_nt: TGTGCCAGCAGCCCCCGAGCCAGCGGGGGGCAGAACGCCTACGAGCAGTACTTC; cdr3_aa: CASSPRASGGQNAYEQYF
d_call: TRBD1; clone_size: .; v_call: TRBV12-3/TRBV12-4; j_call: TRBJ2-7; cdr3_nt: TGTGCCAGCAGTTCCCGGGACAGGAGGACCTACGAGCAGTACTTC; cdr3_aa: CASSSRDRRTYEQYF
d_call: .; clone_size: .; v_call: TRBV30; j_call: TRBJ2-3; cdr3_nt: TGTGCCTGGAGTCCTACCAGTTTAGGTACAGATACGCAGTATTTT; cdr3_aa: CAWSPTSLGTDTQYF
d_call: .; clone_size: few; v_call: TRBV12-3/TRBV12-4; j_call: TRBJ1-1; cdr3_nt: TGTGCCAGCATTGCCCCGGGACCCAACACTGAAGCTTTCTTT; cdr3_aa: CASIAPGPNTEAFF
d_call: .; clone_size: .; v_call: TRBV7-6; j_call: TRBJ2-7; cdr3_nt: TGTGCCAGCAGCTTAGTCTACGGGCGCGACGAGCAGTACTTC; cdr3_aa: CASSLVYGRDEQYF
d_call: TRBD2; clone_size: few; v_call: TRBV3-1; j_call: TRBJ2-5; cdr3_nt: TGTGCCAGCAGCCAAGCCCCGGGACTAGCGGAAGAGACCCAGTACTTC; cdr3_aa: CASSQAPGLAEETQYF
d_call: .; clone_size: .; v_call: TRBV5-4; j_call: TRBJ2-3; cdr3_nt: TGTGCCAGCAGCTTCGTCATGGGGCGCACAGATACGCAGTATTTT; cdr3_aa: CASSFVMGRTDTQYF
d_call: TRBD2; clone_size: .; v_call: TRBV29-1; j_call: TRBJ2-3; cdr3_nt: TGCAGCGTTGATGCGGGGGACACAGATACGCAGTATTTT; cdr3_aa: CSVDAGDTDTQYF
d_call: TRBD2; clone_size: few; v_call: TRBV6-5; j_call: TRBJ2-5; cdr3_nt: TGTGCCAGCAGTTATCTAGCGGGGATCGGTGAGACCCAGTACTTC; cdr3_aa: CASSYLAGIGETQYF
d_call: .; clone_size: .; v_call: TRBV2; j_call: TRBJ1-2; cdr3_nt: TGTGCCAGCAGTGAAATGGACGGGACCCACTTC; cdr3_aa: CASSEMDGTHF
d_call: .; clone_size: few; v_call: TRBV21-1; j_call: TRBJ2-4; cdr3_nt: TGTGCCAGCAGCACCCAGATAGCGGTTCACAAAAACATTCAGTACTTC; cdr3_aa: CASSTQIAVHKNIQYF